Shown below are 17 T cell receptor beta chains from a single sample sequenced in a study of relationships among human T cell subsets. TCR alpha and beta CDR3s were amplified from mRNA by semiquantitative ARM-PCR. ARM-PCR used tagged nested gene-specific primers, then communal superprimers for exponential amplification. TCRdb fed the multiplex PCR reads into MiXCR, producing one record per CDR3 protein. The sample shows some 16,000 distinct CDR3 sequences, less than 80% of them seen only once. Sequences were obtained from total T cells sorted from blood. Receptors were obtained from a man aged 35 to 55 in good health.

CDR3 sequence: CASSYRASGNYEQYF. The CDR3 nucleotides are TGTGCCAGCAGTTATCGGGCGAGTGGCAACTACGAGCAGTACTTC. This chain links TRBV6-6 with TRBJ2-7; unclear D gene. The CDR3 length is 15 residues. Germline CDR1 is MNHNY and CDR2 is SVGAGI (reference sequence). Trimming removed 3 bases at V and 3 bases at J, with 15 bases between.

This chain joins TRBV12-3 or TRBV12-4 and TRBJ2-7, with TRBD1 identical over 8 bases. With V trimmed by 7 bases and J by 5 bases, 4 bases remained unmatched. This CDR3 has 12 residues. The CDR3 region has the DNA TGTGCCAGCACCAAGACAGGGGACGAGCAGTACTTC. Its translation: CASTKTGDEQYF.

This rearrangement joins TRBV14 to TRBJ2-1; unclear D gene. The V gene's germline CDR1 is SGHDN and CDR2 FVKESK. Trimming shortened V by 4 bases and J by 8 bases, and 9 bases separated the two germline ends. CDR3 length equals 12 residues. The DNA for the CDR3 is TGTGCCAGCAGCCGGGCTGGAGATGAGCAGTTCTTC. Its translation: CASSRAGDEQFF.

The CDR3 coding sequence is TGTGCCAGCAGCTTAAGGCTAGCGGGAGAGGTTGAGCAGTTCTTC. Protein sequence: CASSLRLAGEVEQFF. V usage is TRBV11-2 and J usage is TRBJ2-1; 10 bases match TRBD2. The CDR3 extends over 15 amino acids. Per the germline V gene, CDR1 is SGHAT and CDR2 is FQNNGV. The J segment lost 9 bases and the V segment lost 2 bases, leaving 7 bases of the junction unmatched.

The CDR3: CASSESGPGAGVWADTQYF. CDR3 nucleotides: TGCGCCAGCAGTGAGTCAGGTCCAGGGGCGGGAGTATGGGCAGATACGCAGTATTTT. V and J are TRBV10-2 and TRBJ2-3; possible D gene TRBD2, 7 bases. The V end lost 0 bases, the J end lost 4 bases, and 23 bases lay between the germline ends. Germline V gene lookup returns CDR1 WSHSY and CDR2 SAAADI. The CDR3 spans 19 residues.

This clonotype was detected a few times. The V gene is TRBV7-9, the J gene TRBJ1-4; perhaps TRBD1 as D (5 bases). There are 15 residues in the CDR3. The V end was cut by 0 bases, the J end by 10 bases, with 15 bases between. CDR1 and CDR2 from the germline V gene are SEHNR and FQNEAQ (reference sequence). CDR3 loop: CASSLASGTRGKLFF. CDR3 DNA sequence: TGTGCCAGCAGCTTAGCTTCCGGGACTAGAGGAAAACTGTTTTTT.

The DNA of the CDR3 is TGTGCCAGTAGCCCCAGGGGGCTCTCTGGGGCCAACGTCCTGACTTTC. This gives the protein CASSPRGLSGANVLTF. The chain couples TRBV19 to TRBJ2-6; 8 nucleotides agree with TRBD1. The J segment lost 0 bases and the V segment lost 6 bases, leaving 4 bases of the junction unmatched. This CDR3 contains 16 residues. The germline V gene encodes CDR1 LNHDA and CDR2 SQIVND (reference sequence).

The J gene is TRBJ2-4, the V gene TRBV13; 9 bases fit TRBD1. The germline V gene encodes CDR1 PRHDT and CDR2 FYEKMQ (reference sequence). CDR3 length: 15 residues. V shed 5 bases and J 9 bases; nucleotides not matched to a gene: 11. CDR3: CASSGGRTGESIQYF. Here the CDR3 DNA reads TGTGCCAGCAGCGGAGGCAGGACAGGGGAGTCCATTCAGTACTTC.

J is TRBJ1-1 and V is TRBV5-6, with D possibly TRBD1 on 6 matching bases. V was cut by 4 bases and J by 7 bases, with 8 bases left in between. Per germline, CDR1 SGHDT and CDR2 YYEEEE. This CDR3 region has 11 residues. CDR3 sequence reads: CASSLDSEAFF. The CDR3 DNA reads TGTGCCAGCAGCCTGGACAGTGAAGCTTTCTTT.

A few counts support this clonotype. This sequence joins TRBV28 and TRBJ2-7; D remains unclear. Per germline, CDR1 MDHEN and CDR2 SYDVKM. CDR3 length: 12 residues. V was cut by 3 bases and J by 4 bases, with 7 bases left in between. The CDR3 region is CASSFSPYEQYF. The CDR3 nucleotides read TGTGCCAGCAGTTTTTCCCCGTACGAGCAGTACTTC.

A single count supports this clonotype. The rearrangement uses TRBV11-2 and TRBJ2-5; D gene unclear. CDR3 length: 15 amino acids. Looked up from germline, CDR1 is SGHAT and CDR2 is FQNNGV. Deletions cut 0 bases from V and 1 base from J, with 9 bases between. The CDR3 DNA follows: TGTGCCAGCAGCTTAGACGGGCGTCTCCAAGAGACCCAGTACTTC. Translated: CASSLDGRLQETQYF.

This clonotype came up a few times. Here the CDR3 reads CSVPPQGQYSYEQYF. The CDR3 DNA reads TGCAGTGTCCCCCCCCAGGGGCAATACTCCTACGAGCAGTACTTC. The chain couples TRBV20-1 to TRBJ2-7, with a tentative D call TRBD1 (6 bases). The CDR3 length is 15 residues. Trimming shortened V by 7 bases and J by 0 bases, and 19 bases separated the two germline ends. Germline CDR1 DFQATT, CDR2 SNEGSKA (reference sequence).

The J gene is TRBJ1-5, the V gene TRBV10-3; D is ambiguous. The CDR3 sequence is 14 residues long. Trimming shortened V by 4 bases and J by 0 bases, and 7 bases separated the two germline ends. The germline gives CDR1 ENHRY, CDR2 SYGVKD. CDR3 bases: TGTGCCATCAGTGCGGGGAATAGCAATCAGCCCCAGCATTTT. It encodes CAISAGNSNQPQHF.

The V and J genes are TRBV7-8 and TRBJ1-1, with D tentatively TRBD1 (5 bases). The CDR3 is 14 residues long. Between the trimmed V and J ends, which lost 7 bases and 4 bases, there was a span of 16 bases. Per germline, CDR1 SGHVS and CDR2 FQNEAQ. CDR3 sequence: CASIPPDSFTEAFF. CDR3 bases: TGTGCCAGCATCCCCCCAGACAGCTTCACTGAAGCTTTCTTT.

The V and J genes are TRBV11-2 and TRBJ2-1; the D is unclear. CDR3 length: 13 residues. V was shortened by 0 bases and J by 6 bases, with 6 bases between the two germline ends. Germline CDR1 reads SGHAT; CDR2 reads FQNNGV. CDR3 sequence reads: CASSLDQGNEQFF. The CDR3 bases are TGTGCCAGCAGCTTAGATCAAGGCAATGAGCAGTTCTTC.

About this clonotype itself: Its ends do not fully match the called genes, so a read error is possible. This sequence joins TRBV27 and TRBJ2-7; 8 bases line up with TRBD1. Germline CDR1 reads MNHEY; CDR2 reads SMNVEV (reference sequence). This CDR3 comprises 15 residues. The DNA for the CDR3 is TGTGCCAGCAGTTTAAAGGTTCGGGACAGGTTGGACGGGGACTTC. Translated, it gives CASSLKVRDRLDGDF.

This clonotype was detected only a few times. Here the CDR3 reads CSVTESVSYEQYF. The CDR3, as DNA: TGCAGCGTCACCGAATCAGTCTCCTACGAGCAGTACTTC. The chain recombines TRBV29-1 with TRBJ2-7; D gene ambiguous. The germline V gene encodes CDR1 SQVTM and CDR2 ANQGSEA. V lost 6 bases to trimming and J lost 0 bases, with 12 bases between them. This CDR3 spans 13 amino acids.